This T cell receptor (beta chain) derives from a study of T cells after yellow fever vaccination. V lost 8 bases and J 4 bases, leaving 12 bases between the germline ends. The CDR3 consists of 13 residues. Germline lookup yields CDR1 MDHEN and CDR2 SYDVKM. TCRdb re-analysed the 5' RACE reads in MiXCR, keeping a single row per CDR3 protein. Here the sample spans about 220,000 distinct CDR3 sequences, roughly 3% being singletons. A few counts support this clonotype. The receptor was isolated from a man between 18 and 29 years old who received the YFV17D yellow fever vaccine. This specimen consisted of CD4+ T cells sorted from PBMCs, obtained 10 days after the yellow fever booster vaccination. The chain couples TRBV28 to TRBJ1-3, with D hard to call. The CDR3 reads CASYLLGGNTIYF. In DNA form, the CDR3 reads TGTGCCAGCTACCTTCTGGGGGGAAACACCATATATTTT.